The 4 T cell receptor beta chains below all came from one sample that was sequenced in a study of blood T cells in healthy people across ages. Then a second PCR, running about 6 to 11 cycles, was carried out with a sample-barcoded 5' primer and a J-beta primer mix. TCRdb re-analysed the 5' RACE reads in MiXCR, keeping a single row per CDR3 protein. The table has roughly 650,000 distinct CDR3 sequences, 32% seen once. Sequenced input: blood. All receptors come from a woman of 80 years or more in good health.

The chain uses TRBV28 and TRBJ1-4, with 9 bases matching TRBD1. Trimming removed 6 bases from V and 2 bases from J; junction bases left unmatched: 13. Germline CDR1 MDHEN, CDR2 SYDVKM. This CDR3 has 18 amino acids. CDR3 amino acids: CASSPTGTGFFTNEKLFF. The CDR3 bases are TGTGCCAGCAGCCCAACCGGGACAGGGTTTTTCACTAATGAAAAACTGTTTTTT.

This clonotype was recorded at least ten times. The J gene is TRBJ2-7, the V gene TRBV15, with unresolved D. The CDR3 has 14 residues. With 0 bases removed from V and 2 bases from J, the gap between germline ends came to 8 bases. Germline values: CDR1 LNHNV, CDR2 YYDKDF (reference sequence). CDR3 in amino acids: CATSRDQEPYEQYF. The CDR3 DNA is TGTGCCACCAGCAGAGATCAAGAGCCCTACGAGCAGTACTTC.

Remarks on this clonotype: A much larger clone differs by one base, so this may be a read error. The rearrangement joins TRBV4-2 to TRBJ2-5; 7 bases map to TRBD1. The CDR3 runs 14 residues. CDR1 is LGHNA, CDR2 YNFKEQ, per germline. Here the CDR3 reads CASSQVGTEDTQYF. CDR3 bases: TGTGCCAGCAGCCAAGTCGGGACAGAAGACACCCAGTACTTC.

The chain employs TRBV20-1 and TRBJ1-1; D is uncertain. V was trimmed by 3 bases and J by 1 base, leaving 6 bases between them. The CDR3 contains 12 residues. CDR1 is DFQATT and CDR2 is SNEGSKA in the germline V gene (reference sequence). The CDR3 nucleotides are TGCAGTGCTAGGAGGCAGAACACTGAAGCTTTCTTT. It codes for CSARRQNTEAFF.